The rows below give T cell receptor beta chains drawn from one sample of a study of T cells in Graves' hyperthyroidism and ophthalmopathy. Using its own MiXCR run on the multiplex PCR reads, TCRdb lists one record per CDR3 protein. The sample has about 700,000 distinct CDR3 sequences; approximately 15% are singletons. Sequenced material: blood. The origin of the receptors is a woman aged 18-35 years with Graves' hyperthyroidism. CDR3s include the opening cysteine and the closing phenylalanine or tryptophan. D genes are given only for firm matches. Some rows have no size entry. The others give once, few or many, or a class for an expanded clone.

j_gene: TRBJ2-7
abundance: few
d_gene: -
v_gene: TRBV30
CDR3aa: CAWSRPPTYEQYF
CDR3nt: TGTGCCTGGAGTCGACCCCCCACCTACGAGCAGTACTTC

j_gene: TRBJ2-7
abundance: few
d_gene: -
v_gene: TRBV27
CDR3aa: CASSLHHSYEQYF
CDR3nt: TGTGCCAGCAGTTTACACCACTCCTACGAGCAGTACTTC

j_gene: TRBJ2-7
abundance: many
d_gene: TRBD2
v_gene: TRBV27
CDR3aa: CASSWTSGSIDEQYF
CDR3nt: TGTGCCAGCAGTTGGACTAGCGGGTCCATCGACGAGCAGTACTTC

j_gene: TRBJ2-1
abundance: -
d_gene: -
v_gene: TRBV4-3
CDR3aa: CASSQEEGNEQFF
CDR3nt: TGCGCCAGCAGCCAAGAGGAGGGCAATGAGCAGTTCTTC

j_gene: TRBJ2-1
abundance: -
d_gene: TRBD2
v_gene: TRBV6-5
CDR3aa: CASSWLAGDNEQFF
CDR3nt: TGTGCCAGCAGTTGGCTAGCGGGAGACAATGAGCAGTTCTTC

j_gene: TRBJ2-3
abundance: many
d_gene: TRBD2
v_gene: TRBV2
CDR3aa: CASSIGGLAGGTDTQYF
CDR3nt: TGTGCCAGCAGTATAGGCGGACTAGCGGGAGGGACAGATACGCAGTATTTT

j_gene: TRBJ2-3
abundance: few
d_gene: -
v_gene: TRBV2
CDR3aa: CASIAGSGGALTDTQYF
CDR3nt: TGTGCCAGCATCGCAGGGTCGGGCGGAGCCCTCACAGATACGCAGTATTTT

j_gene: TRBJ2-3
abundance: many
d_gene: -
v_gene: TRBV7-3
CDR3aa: CASSPSPEGATQYF
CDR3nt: TGTGCCAGCAGCCCTTCCCCCGAAGGGGCTACGCAGTATTTT

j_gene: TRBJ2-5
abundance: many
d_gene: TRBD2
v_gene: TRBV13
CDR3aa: CASSPLEGLARETQYF
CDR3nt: TGTGCCAGCAGCCCCCTCGAAGGACTAGCGAGGGAGACCCAGTACTTC

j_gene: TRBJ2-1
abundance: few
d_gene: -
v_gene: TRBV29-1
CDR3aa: CSVEGGRASYNEQFF
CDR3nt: TGCAGCGTTGAAGGGGGCAGGGCGTCCTACAATGAGCAGTTCTTC

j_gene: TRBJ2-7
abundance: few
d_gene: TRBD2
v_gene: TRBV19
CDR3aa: CASSITSGYEQYF
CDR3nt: TGTGCCAGTAGTATAACTAGCGGCTACGAGCAGTACTTC

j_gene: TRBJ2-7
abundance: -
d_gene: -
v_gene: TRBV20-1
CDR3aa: CSRRGRAGEQYF
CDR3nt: TGCAGCCGGAGGGGGAGGGCCGGCGAGCAGTACTTC

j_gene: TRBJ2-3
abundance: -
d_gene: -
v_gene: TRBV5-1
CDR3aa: CASSLLSKQDTQYF
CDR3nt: TGCGCCAGCAGCTTGTTAAGTAAGCAAGATACGCAGTATTTT

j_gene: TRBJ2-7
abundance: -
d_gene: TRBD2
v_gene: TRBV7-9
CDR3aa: CASSSDPTSGRETYEQYF
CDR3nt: TGTGCCAGCAGCTCAGACCCGACTAGCGGGAGGGAAACCTACGAGCAGTACTTC

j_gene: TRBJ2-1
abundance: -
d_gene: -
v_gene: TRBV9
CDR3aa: CASSAGTTHSYNEQFF
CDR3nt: TGTGCCAGCAGCGCCGGGACGACCCACTCCTACAATGAGCAGTTCTTC

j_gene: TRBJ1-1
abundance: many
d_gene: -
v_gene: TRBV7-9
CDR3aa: CALNEVQPKNTEAFF
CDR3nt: TGTGCCCTAAATGAGGTCCAACCAAAGAACACTGAAGCTTTCTTT

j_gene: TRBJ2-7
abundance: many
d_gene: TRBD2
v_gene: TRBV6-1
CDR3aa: CASSGITSGNSYEQYF
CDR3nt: TGTGCCAGCAGTGGGATCACTAGCGGGAACTCCTACGAGCAGTACTTC

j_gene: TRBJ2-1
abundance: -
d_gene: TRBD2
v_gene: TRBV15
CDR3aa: CATSKSRLAGDNEQFF
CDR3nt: TGTGCCACCAGCAAATCAAGACTAGCGGGGGACAATGAGCAGTTCTTC

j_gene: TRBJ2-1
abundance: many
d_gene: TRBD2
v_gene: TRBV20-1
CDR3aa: CSARDPSGSGSEQFF
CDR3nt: TGCAGTGCTAGAGATCCTAGCGGGAGTGGATCTGAGCAGTTCTTC

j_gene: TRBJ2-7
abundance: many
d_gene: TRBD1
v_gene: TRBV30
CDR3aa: CACRQGGGYEQYF
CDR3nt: TGTGCATGTAGACAGGGTGGTGGCTACGAGCAGTACTTC

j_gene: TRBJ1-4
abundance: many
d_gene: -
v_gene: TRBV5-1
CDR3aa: CASSIRAAQEFGEKLFF
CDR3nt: TGCGCCAGCAGCATCAGGGCGGCGCAGGAATTCGGTGAAAAACTGTTTTTT

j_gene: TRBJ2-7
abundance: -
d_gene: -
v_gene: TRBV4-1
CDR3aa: CASSPRGIEQYF
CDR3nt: TGCGCCAGCAGCCCGCGGGGAATCGAGCAGTACTTC

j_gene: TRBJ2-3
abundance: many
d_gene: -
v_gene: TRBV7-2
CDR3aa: CASSLESAASSTDTQYF
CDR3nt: TGTGCCAGCAGCTTAGAGTCGGCAGCCTCTAGCACAGATACGCAGTATTTT

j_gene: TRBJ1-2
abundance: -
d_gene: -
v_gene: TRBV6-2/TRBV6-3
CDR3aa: CASSYLRVQGRDDYGYTF
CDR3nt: TGTGCCAGCAGTTACTTACGGGTGCAGGGTCGGGACGACTATGGCTACACCTTC

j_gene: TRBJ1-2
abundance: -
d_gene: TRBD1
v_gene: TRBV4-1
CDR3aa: CASSHRTGAYYGYTF
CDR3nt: TGCGCCAGCAGCCATCGGACAGGGGCCTACTATGGCTACACCTTC

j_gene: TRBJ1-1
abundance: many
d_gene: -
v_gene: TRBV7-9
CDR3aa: CASSFRVSEAFF
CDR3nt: TGTGCCAGCAGCTTTAGGGTTTCTGAAGCTTTCTTT

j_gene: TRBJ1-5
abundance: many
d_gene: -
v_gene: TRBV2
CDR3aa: CASRDTGIGNQPQHF
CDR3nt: TGTGCCAGCAGAGATACAGGGATAGGCAATCAGCCCCAGCATTTT

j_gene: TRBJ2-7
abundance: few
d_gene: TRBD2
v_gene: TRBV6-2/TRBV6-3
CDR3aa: CASSYGTSGTFYYEQYF
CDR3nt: TGTGCCAGCAGTTACGGGACTAGCGGGACTTTTTACTACGAGCAGTACTTC

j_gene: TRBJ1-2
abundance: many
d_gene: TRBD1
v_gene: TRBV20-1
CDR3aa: CSARGGQGGYTF
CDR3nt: TGCAGTGCTAGAGGGGGACAGGGGGGCTACACCTTC

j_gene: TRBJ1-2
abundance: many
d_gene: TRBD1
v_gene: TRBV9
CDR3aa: CASSTLRSTGEGIYGYTF
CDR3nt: TGTGCCAGCAGCACGCTCAGGTCGACAGGGGAAGGTATCTATGGCTACACCTTC

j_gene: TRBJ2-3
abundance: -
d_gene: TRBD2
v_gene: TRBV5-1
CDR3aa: CASSLIVLAGTDTQYF
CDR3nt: TGCGCCAGCAGCTTGATAGTCCTAGCGGGAACGGATACGCAGTATTTT

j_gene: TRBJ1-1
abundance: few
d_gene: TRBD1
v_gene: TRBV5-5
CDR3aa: CASSSEETGYTEAFF
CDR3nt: TGTGCCAGCAGCTCAGAGGAGACAGGGTACACTGAAGCTTTCTTT

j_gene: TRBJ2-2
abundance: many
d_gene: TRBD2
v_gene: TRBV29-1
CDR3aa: CSVEGLAVNTGELFF
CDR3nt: TGCAGCGTTGAAGGTCTAGCGGTTAACACCGGGGAGCTGTTTTTT

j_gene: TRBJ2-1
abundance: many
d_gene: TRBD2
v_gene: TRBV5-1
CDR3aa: CASSPSPLAGGLNEQFF
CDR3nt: TGCGCCAGCAGCCCATCTCCTTTAGCGGGAGGCTTGAATGAGCAGTTCTTC

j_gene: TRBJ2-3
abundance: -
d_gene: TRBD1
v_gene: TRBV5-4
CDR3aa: CASSPGGQGGDTQYF
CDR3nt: TGTGCCAGCAGCCCAGGGGGACAGGGGGGAGATACGCAGTATTTT

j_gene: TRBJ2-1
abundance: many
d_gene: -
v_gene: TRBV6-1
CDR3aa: CASSEALRYRQFF
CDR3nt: TGTGCCAGCAGTGAAGCGCTTCGGTATCGGCAGTTCTTC

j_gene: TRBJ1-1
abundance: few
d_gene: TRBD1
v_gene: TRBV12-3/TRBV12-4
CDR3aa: CASRSRGGNTEAFF
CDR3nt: TGTGCCAGCAGGTCCAGGGGGGGTAACACTGAAGCTTTCTTT

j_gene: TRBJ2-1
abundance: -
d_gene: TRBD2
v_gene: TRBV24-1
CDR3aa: CATRGGPGTSSYNEQFF
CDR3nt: TGTGCCACCAGAGGCGGCCCCGGGACTAGCAGTTACAATGAGCAGTTCTTC

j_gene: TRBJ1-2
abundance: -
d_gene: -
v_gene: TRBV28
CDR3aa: CASSQSGYTF
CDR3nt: TGTGCCAGCAGTCAGAGTGGCTACACCTTC